These 26 T cell receptor beta chains were sequenced from one sample in a study of T cell clones after liver transplantation. Method: immunoSEQ multiplex PCR; TCRdb's copy keeps in-frame clones and lacks some. Among 20,000 to 30,000 clones, approximately 71% were seen once, and the ten largest hold approximately 3%. Sequences were derived from CD4+ T cells from blood, sampled before liver transplant. The receptors were sampled from a human donor who received a liver transplant.

The V call is TRBV7-9, the J call TRBJ1-4, with 8 bases fitting TRBD1. The V and J ends lost 5 bases and 8 bases, in that order; junction bases with no gene match: 7. The CDR3 runs 14 residues. Looked up from germline, CDR1 is SEHNR and CDR2 is FQNEAQ (reference sequence). CDR3 residues: CASSQDRGNEKLFF. DNA for the CDR3: TGTGCCAGCAGCCAAGACAGGGGTAACGAAAAACTGTTTTTT.

The chain employs TRBV27 and TRBJ1-2; weak D call: TRBD1 (5 bases). The CDR3 length is 13 residues. Germline V CDR1 and CDR2: MNHEY, SMNVEV (reference sequence). Trimming removed 4 bases from V and 4 bases from J, with 10 bases in between. CDR3 in amino acids: CASSYTGGYGYTF. As DNA, the CDR3 is TGTGCCAGCAGTTATACGGGGGGCTATGGCTACACCTTC.

This chain links TRBV19 with TRBJ1-2; D is ambiguous. CDR3 size: 16 residues. Per the germline V gene, CDR1 is LNHDA and CDR2 is SQIVND (reference sequence). V lost 4 bases to trimming and J lost 2 bases, with 17 bases between them. The DNA of the CDR3 is TGTGCCAGTAGTACGGGGTTCCTACAACTAAACTATGGCTACACCTTC. As protein: CASSTGFLQLNYGYTF.

The gene calls are TRBV30 and TRBJ1-5, with a possible D match to TRBD1 (5 bases). CDR1 GTSNPN and CDR2 SVGIG come from the germline V gene (reference sequence). The CDR3 runs 14 residues. The germline V and J ends were trimmed by 6 bases and 0 bases, with 12 bases remaining between them. The DNA for the CDR3 is TGTGCCTGTACTGGGGCGGATAGCAATCAGCCCCAGCATTTT. Translating it yields CACTGADSNQPQHF.

Here the CDR3 DNA reads TGCGCCAGCAGCTTGGATGATGCAGATAACTATGGCTACACCTTC. Encoded protein: CASSLDDADNYGYTF. This chain connects TRBV5-1 to TRBJ1-2; D ambiguous. CDR1 is SGHRS and CDR2 is YFSETQ in the germline V gene. V lost 0 bases, J lost 1 base, and 10 bases lay in between. This CDR3 spans 15 amino acids.

This chain uses TRBV10-3 with TRBJ2-7; tentative D call: TRBD1 (6 bases). V lost 9 bases and J lost 0, with 18 bases in between. The CDR3 is 15 residues long. The germline V gene encodes CDR1 ENHRY and CDR2 SYGVKD. As DNA, the CDR3 is TGTGCCATAGCCCAAGAGGGACACAACTCCTACGAGCAGTACTTC. This encodes CAIAQEGHNSYEQYF.

The chain joins TRBV5-8 to TRBJ2-1; 13 bases are a match to TRBD2. The CDR3 runs 18 residues. J gave up 2 bases and V 4 bases, and 9 bases lay outside the gene matches. The germline V gene has CDR1 SGHTS and CDR2 YDEGEE. Written as DNA, the CDR3 is TGTGCCAGCAGCGAGATGGGACTAGCGGGGTTCACCTACAATGAGCAGTTCTTC. Translation: CASSEMGLAGFTYNEQFF.

The rearrangement joins TRBV18 to TRBJ1-1, with 9 bases aligning to TRBD1. V was clipped by 3 bases and J by 2 bases; unmatched bases: 1. CDR3 length equals 14 residues. Germline CDR1 is KGHSH and CDR2 is LQKENI. CDR3 in DNA: TGTGCCAGCTCACCGGGACAGGGTAACACTGAAGCTTTCTTT. Translating gives CASSPGQGNTEAFF.

V is TRBV19 and J is TRBJ2-3; 8 bases line up with TRBD2. Germline CDR1 LNHDA, CDR2 SQIVND (reference sequence). Trimming at V came to 10 bases and at J to 0 bases, leaving 3 bases not matched to a gene. This CDR3 region has 13 residues. CDR3 sequence: CATSGSSTDTQYF. The CDR3 DNA is TGTGCCACAAGCGGGAGTAGCACAGATACGCAGTATTTT.

The chain joins TRBV20-1 to TRBJ2-1; D is unclear. Germline CDR1 reads DFQATT; CDR2 reads SNEGSKA (reference sequence). This CDR3 comprises 11 residues. The CDR3 protein is CSLKAYNEQFF. Written as DNA, the CDR3 is TGCAGCCTGAAGGCCTACAATGAGCAGTTCTTC.

The genes are TRBV30 and TRBJ1-3; tentatively, D is TRBD1 (5 bases). CDR1 and CDR2 (germline): GTSNPN, SVGIG (reference sequence). The CDR3 totals 16 residues. The germline V and J ends were trimmed by 0 bases and 3 bases, with 15 bases remaining between them. The CDR3 loop reads CAWSVRQGGRGNTIYF. The CDR3 coding sequence is TGTGCCTGGAGTGTGCGGCAGGGTGGTCGTGGAAACACCATATATTTT. Supplemented by reference TRBV30 and TRBJ1-3, the full variable domain reads SQTIHQWPATLVQPVGSPLSLECTVEGTSNPNLYWYRQAAGRGLQLLFYSVGIGQISSEVPQNLSASRPQDRQFILSSKKLLLSDSGFYLCAWSVRQGGRGNTIYFGEGSWLTVV.

The rearrangement links TRBV7-2 to TRBJ2-5, with D possibly matching TRBD2 (5 bases). The V gene's germline CDR1 is SGHTA and CDR2 FQGNSA. This CDR3 contains 15 residues. The ends were cut back, 1 base at V and 5 bases at J, with 14 bases in the middle. The DNA of the CDR3 is TGTGCCAGCAGCTTAGAGACGAGGGCGTGGGAGACCCAGTACTTC. Amino acids: CASSLETRAWETQYF.

The chain links TRBV6-9 to TRBJ1-2; D is perhaps TRBD1 (5 bases). V was clipped by 6 bases and J by 3 bases, with 14 bases between them. Germline lookup yields CDR1 MNHGY and CDR2 SVAAGI. The CDR3 is 14 residues long. DNA of the CDR3: TGTGCCAGCAGCCGCGGGACTCTGGACTATGGCTACACCTTC. Its protein product is CASSRGTLDYGYTF.

The gene calls are TRBV6-6 and TRBJ2-7; D is unresolved. Germline-derived CDR1 and CDR2 are MNHNY and SVGAGI (reference sequence). V was trimmed by 2 bases and J by 7 bases, leaving 9 bases between them. CDR3 length: 12 residues. The CDR3 loop reads CASSYASGEQYF. The CDR3 coding sequence is TGTGCCAGCAGTTACGCGAGTGGTGAGCAGTACTTC.

This clone showed up just a few times. This chain links TRBV7-9 with TRBJ2-3; D ambiguous. Trimming removed 6 bases at V and 0 bases at J, with 4 bases between. Germline CDR1 and CDR2: SEHNR and FQNEAQ (reference sequence). This CDR3 is 12 amino acids long. CDR3 coding DNA: TGTGCCAGCAGTCCGAGCACAGATACGCAGTATTTT. It codes for CASSPSTDTQYF.

The chain joins TRBV10-1 to TRBJ1-5; D is uncertain. Germline values: CDR1 WNHNN, CDR2 SYGVQD (reference sequence). There are 13 residues in the CDR3. V lost 5 bases to trimming and J lost 4 bases, with 9 bases between them. The CDR3 region has the DNA TGCGCCAGCAGTCCGGGCCTAAATCAGCCCCAGCATTTT. Translated, it gives CASSPGLNQPQHF.

V usage is TRBV7-2 and J usage is TRBJ2-7, with 7 bases matching TRBD2. The V and J ends lost 4 bases and 2 bases, in that order; junction bases with no gene match: 8. Germline V gene data show CDR1 as SGHTA and CDR2 as FQGNSA. The CDR3 totals 15 residues. The CDR3 spells CASSSPTSRPYEQYF. CDR3 coding DNA: TGTGCCAGCAGCTCCCCGACTAGCCGCCCCTACGAGCAGTACTTC.

V usage is TRBV28 and J usage is TRBJ2-7; 8 bases are a match to TRBD1. With V trimmed by 5 bases and J by 4 bases, 16 bases remained unmatched. Germline-derived CDR1 and CDR2 are MDHEN and SYDVKM. The CDR3 has 17 residues. DNA of the CDR3: TGTGCCAGCAGTCCGTCGGGGACAGGACCTCGGTCGTACGAGCAGTACTTC. This encodes CASSPSGTGPRSYEQYF.

The chain carries TRBV12-2 and TRBJ2-7. TRBV12-2 is recorded as a pseudogene. CDR3 size: 17 residues. The CDR3 protein is CASHLFPGVEEQIKGNF. The CDR3 DNA reads TGTGCAAGTCACTTATTTCCCGGAGTTGAGGAGCAAATAAAGGGAAACTTC.

This clone has a single count. The chain links TRBV15 to TRBJ1-1, with 12 nucleotides matching TRBD1. The CDR3 has 16 amino acids. The trim removed 9 bases at V and 4 bases at J, leaving 12 bases unmatched. Germline V gene sequence: CDR1 LNHNV, CDR2 YYDKDF (reference sequence). CDR3 bases: TGTGCCACGTCATCCGGGACAGGGGGCCGCGGCACTGAAGCTTTCTTT. Protein product: CATSSGTGGRGTEAFF. The complete variable domain, with remaining parts taken from reference TRBV15 and TRBJ1-1, reads DAMVIQNPRYQVTQFGKPVTLSCSQTLNHNVMYWYQQKSSQAPKLLFHYYDKDFNNEADTPDNFQSRRPNTSFCFLDIRSPGLGDTAMYLCATSSGTGGRGTEAFFGQGTRLTVV.

V is TRBV7-2 and J is TRBJ1-2; D remains ambiguous. Germline CDR1 is SGHTA and CDR2 is FQGNSA. This CDR3 region has 14 residues. V lost 5 bases, J lost 0 bases, and 10 bases lay in between. The CDR3 loop reads CASSMDPANYGYTF. The CDR3 region has the DNA TGTGCCAGCAGCATGGATCCTGCTAACTATGGCTACACCTTC.

The rearrangement links TRBV10-2 to TRBJ1-1, with a weak D call TRBD1 (6 bases). Trimming cost V 4 bases and J 8 bases, with 14 bases left between them. Germline V CDR1 and CDR2: WSHSY, SAAADI. The CDR3 has 13 residues. CDR3 coding DNA: TGCGCCAGCAGTGCCGGACAGAGACTCGAAGCTTTCTTT. This codes for CASSAGQRLEAFF.

V gene TRBV18 combines with J gene TRBJ1-2, with 8 positions matching TRBD1. From germline, CDR1 is KGHSH and CDR2 LQKENI. CDR3 size: 13 residues. The V gene end was trimmed by 5 bases and the J gene end by 8 bases; junction bases not matched to a gene: 7. The CDR3 sequence is CASSFRQGQGYTF. The CDR3 nucleotides read TGTGCCAGCTCATTTCGACAGGGGCAGGGCTACACCTTC. Drawing the rest from reference TRBV18 and TRBJ1-2, the complete variable domain is NAGVMQNPRHLVRRRGQEARLRCSPMKGHSHVYWYRQLPEEGLKFMVYLQKENIIDESGMPKERFSAEFPKEGPSILRIQQVVRGDSAAYFCASSFRQGQGYTFGSGTRLTVV.

V and J are TRBV30 and TRBJ1-4; maybe TRBD1 (6 bases). Germline values: CDR1 GTSNPN, CDR2 SVGIG (reference sequence). V was pared by 3 bases and J by 11 bases, with 13 bases between. The CDR3 runs 12 residues. The CDR3 here is CAWSPRGWKLFF. CDR3 bases: TGTGCCTGGAGCCCAAGGGGGTGGAAACTGTTTTTT.

The chain joins TRBV28 to TRBJ1-6; D not certain. The V end was cut by 3 bases, the J end by 7 bases, with 10 bases between. This CDR3 contains 14 residues. Germline V gene lookup returns CDR1 MDHEN and CDR2 SYDVKM. The CDR3 sequence: CASSFPDGNSPLHF. Written as DNA, the CDR3 is TGTGCCAGCAGTTTCCCGGACGGAAATTCACCCCTCCACTTT.

The rearrangement uses TRBV7-6 and TRBJ1-1, with D possibly matching TRBD1 (5 bases). V lost 5 bases and J lost 6, with 16 bases in between. The CDR3 has 14 residues. Per germline, CDR1 SGHVS and CDR2 FNYEAQ. The CDR3 DNA follows: TGTGCCAGCAGCCTACGGGACGCGGGGTCTGAAGCTTTCTTT. Translating it yields CASSLRDAGSEAFF.